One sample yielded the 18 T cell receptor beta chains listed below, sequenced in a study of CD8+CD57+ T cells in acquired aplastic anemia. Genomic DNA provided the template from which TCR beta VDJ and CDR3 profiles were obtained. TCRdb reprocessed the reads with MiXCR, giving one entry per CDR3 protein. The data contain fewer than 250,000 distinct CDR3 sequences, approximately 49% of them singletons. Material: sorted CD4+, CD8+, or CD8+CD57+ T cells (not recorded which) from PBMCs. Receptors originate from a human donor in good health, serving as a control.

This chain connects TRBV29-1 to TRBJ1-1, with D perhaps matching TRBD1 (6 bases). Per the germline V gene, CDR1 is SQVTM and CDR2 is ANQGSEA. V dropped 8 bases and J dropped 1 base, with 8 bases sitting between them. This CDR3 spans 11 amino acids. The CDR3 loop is CSTGWNTEAFF. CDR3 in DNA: TGCAGCACAGGGTGGAACACTGAAGCTTTCTTT. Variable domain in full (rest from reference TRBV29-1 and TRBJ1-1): SAVISQKPSRDICQRGTSLTIQCQVDSQVTMMFWYRQQPGQSLTLIATANQGSEATYESGFVIDKFPISRPNLTFSTLTVSNMSPEDSSIYLCSTGWNTEAFFGQGTRLTVV.

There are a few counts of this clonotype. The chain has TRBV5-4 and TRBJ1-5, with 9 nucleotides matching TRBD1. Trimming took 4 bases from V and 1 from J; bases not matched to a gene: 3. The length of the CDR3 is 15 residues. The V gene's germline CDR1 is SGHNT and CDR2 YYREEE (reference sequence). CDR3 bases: TGTGCCAGCAGCCCAGACAGGGGGAGCAATCAGCCCCAGCATTTT. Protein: CASSPDRGSNQPQHF.

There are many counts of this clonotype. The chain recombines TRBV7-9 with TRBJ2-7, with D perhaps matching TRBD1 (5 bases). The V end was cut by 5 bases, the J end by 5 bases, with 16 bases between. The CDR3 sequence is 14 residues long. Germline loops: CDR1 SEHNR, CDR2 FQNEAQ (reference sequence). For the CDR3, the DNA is TGTGCCAGCAGCCCCCAGGGTTGGACGGACGAGCAGTACTTC. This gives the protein CASSPQGWTDEQYF.

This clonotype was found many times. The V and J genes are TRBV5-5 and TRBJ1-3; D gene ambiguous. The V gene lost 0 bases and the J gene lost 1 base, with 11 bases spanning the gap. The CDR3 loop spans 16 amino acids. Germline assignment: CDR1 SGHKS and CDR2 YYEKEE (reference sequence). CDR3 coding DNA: TGTGCCAGCAGCTTGGCGGTCAGCGTGTCTGGAAACACCATATATTTT. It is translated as CASSLAVSVSGNTIYF.

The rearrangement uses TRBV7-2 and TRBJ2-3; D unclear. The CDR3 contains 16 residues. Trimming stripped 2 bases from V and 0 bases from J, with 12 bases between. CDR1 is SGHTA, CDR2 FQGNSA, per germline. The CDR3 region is CASSLIPVSSTDTQYF. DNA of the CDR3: TGTGCCAGCAGCTTAATTCCTGTTTCTAGCACAGATACGCAGTATTTT.

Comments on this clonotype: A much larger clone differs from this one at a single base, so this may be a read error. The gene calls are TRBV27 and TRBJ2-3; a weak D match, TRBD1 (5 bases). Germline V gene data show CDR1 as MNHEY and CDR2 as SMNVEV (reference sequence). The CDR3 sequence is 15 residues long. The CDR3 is CASLPGRARTGTQYF. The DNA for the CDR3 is TGTGCCAGCCTCCCGGGCAGGGCCCGCACAGGTACGCAGTATTTT.

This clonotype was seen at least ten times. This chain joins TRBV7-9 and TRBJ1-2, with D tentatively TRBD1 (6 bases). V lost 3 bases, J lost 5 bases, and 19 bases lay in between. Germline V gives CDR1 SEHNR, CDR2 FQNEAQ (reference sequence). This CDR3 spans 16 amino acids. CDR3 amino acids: CASSLAAGEAGYGYTF. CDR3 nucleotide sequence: TGTGCCAGCAGCTTGGCGGCAGGGGAGGCGGGATATGGCTACACCTTC.

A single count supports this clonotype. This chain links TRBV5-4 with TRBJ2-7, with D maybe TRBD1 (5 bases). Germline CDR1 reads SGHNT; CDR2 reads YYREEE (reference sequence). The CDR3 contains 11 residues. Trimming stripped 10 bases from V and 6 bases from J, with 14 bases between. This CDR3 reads CAVPGASEQYF. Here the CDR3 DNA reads TGTGCCGTCCCTGGGGCTTCCGAGCAGTACTTC.

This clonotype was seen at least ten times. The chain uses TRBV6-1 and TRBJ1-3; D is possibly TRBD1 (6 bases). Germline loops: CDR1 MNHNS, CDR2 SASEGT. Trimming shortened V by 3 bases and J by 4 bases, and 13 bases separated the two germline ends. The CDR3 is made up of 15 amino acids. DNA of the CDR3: TGTGCCAGCAGTGACGCCGGGCAGGGGGGAAACACCATATATTTT. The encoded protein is CASSDAGQGGNTIYF.

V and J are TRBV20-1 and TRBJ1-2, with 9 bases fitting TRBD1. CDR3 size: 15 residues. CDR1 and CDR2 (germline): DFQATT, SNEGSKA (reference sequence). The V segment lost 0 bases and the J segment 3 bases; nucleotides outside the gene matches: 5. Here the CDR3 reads CSARDDRTGDYGYTF. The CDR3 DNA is TGCAGTGCTAGAGACGATAGGACAGGGGACTATGGCTACACCTTC.

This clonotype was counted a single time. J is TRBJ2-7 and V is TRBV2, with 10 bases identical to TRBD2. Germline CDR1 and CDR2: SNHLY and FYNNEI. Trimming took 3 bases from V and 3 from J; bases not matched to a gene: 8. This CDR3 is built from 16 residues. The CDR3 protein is CASSEGLAGDLYEQYF. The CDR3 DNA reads TGTGCCAGCAGTGAGGGGCTAGCGGGGGATCTCTACGAGCAGTACTTC. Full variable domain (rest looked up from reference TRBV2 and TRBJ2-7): EPEVTQTPSHQVTQMGQEVILRCVPISNHLYFYWYRQILGQKVEFLVSFYNNEISEKSEIFDDQFSVERPDGSNFTLKIRSTKLEDSAMYFCASSEGLAGDLYEQYFGPGTRLTVT.

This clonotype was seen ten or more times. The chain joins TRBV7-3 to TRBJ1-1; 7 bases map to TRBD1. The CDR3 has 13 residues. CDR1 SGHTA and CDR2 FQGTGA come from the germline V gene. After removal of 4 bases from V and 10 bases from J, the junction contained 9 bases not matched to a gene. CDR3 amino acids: CASSSYTGERAFF. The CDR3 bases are TGTGCCAGCAGCTCTTACACAGGGGAGAGAGCTTTCTTT.

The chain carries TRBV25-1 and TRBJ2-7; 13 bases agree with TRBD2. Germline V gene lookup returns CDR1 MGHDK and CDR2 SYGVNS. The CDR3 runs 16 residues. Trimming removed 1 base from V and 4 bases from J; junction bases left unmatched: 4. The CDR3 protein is CASSESGLAGIYEQYF. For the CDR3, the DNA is TGTGCCAGCAGTGAATCGGGACTAGCGGGGATATACGAGCAGTACTTC.

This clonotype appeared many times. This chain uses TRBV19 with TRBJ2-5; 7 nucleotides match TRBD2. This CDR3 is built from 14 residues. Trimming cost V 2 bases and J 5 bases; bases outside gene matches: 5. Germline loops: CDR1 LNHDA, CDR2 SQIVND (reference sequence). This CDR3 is CASSIWEGRETQYF. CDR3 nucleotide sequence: TGTGCCAGTAGTATATGGGAGGGTAGGGAGACCCAGTACTTC.

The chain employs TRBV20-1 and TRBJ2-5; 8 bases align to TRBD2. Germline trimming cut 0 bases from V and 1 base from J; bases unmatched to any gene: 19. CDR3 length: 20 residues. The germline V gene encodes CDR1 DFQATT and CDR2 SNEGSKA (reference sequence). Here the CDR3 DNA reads TGCAGTGCTAGAGATACCCGGATCGTCGGGGGGGCCGTTTCCCAAGAGACCCAGTACTTC. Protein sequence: CSARDTRIVGGAVSQETQYF.

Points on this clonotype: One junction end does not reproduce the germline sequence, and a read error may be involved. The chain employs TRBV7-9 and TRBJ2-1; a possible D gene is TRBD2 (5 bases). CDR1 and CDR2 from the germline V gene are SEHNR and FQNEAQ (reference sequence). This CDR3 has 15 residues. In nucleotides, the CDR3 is TGTGCCAGCACCACGGACTCCACTCTTTACAATAAGCAGTTCTTC. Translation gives CASTTDSTLYNKQFF.

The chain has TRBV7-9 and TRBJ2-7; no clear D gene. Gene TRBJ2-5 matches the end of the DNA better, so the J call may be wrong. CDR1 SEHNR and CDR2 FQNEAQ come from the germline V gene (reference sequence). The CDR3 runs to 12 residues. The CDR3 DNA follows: TGTGCCAGCAGTTCGACGGAGGAGACCCAGTACTTC. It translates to CASSSTEETQYF.

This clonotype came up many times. CDR3 coding DNA: TGTGCCAGTAGCGCGGGACAGCTATTCTCTGGAAACACCATATATTTT. Its protein product is CASSAGQLFSGNTIYF. This rearrangement joins TRBV19 to TRBJ1-3; 7 nucleotides align to TRBD1. The germline CDR1 and CDR2 sequences are LNHDA and SQIVND (reference sequence). V lost 6 bases and J lost 0; bases outside the gene matches: 8. The CDR3 loop spans 16 amino acids. The full variable domain, rest sourced from reference TRBV19 and TRBJ1-3, is DGGITQSPKYLFRKEGQNVTLSCEQNLNHDAMYWYRQDPGQGLRLIYYSQIVNDFQKGDIAEGYSVSREKKESFPLTVTSAQKNPTAFYLCASSAGQLFSGNTIYFGEGSWLTVV.